Here is one TCR beta chain with its context. The sample originates from a study of blood T cell repertoires in COVID-19. Whole-study context: Sites across the United States, Italy and Spain contributed samples from acute and convalescent COVID-19. The cDNA or gDNA used as material had been derived from T cells, B-cell-depleted T cells, or PBMCs.

Sequenced by immunoSEQ multiplex PCR; TCRdb stores in-frame clones only, minus some. The sample lists about 46,000 clones, around 80% occurring once. The germline gives CDR1 KGHDR, CDR2 SFDVKD. V was trimmed by 1 base and J by 4 bases, leaving 11 bases between them. The CDR3 totals 15 residues. J is TRBJ2-3 and V is TRBV24-1, with D perhaps matching TRBD2 (6 bases). Specimen: peripheral blood. This sequence originates from a man aged 55 to 70 with acute or convalescent COVID-19. CDR3 sequence (DNA): TGTGCCACCAGTGATTTACGGGACTTTGCAGATACGCAGTATTTT. Its translation is CATSDLRDFADTQYF.